Presented here are 30 T cell receptor beta chains from one specimen sequenced in a study of shared clonotypes between healthy human individuals. Clones were read by immunoSEQ multiplex PCR, and TCRdb kept only the in-frame ones, dropping some. The sample has approximately 88,000 clones, almost 70% seen once. Sequencing was performed on memory CD8+ T cells sorted from blood. Subset here: CD45RO+ cells pooled with CCR7-negative TemRA cells. Receptors originate from a man younger than 45 in good health.

This sequence joins TRBV7-9 and TRBJ1-4; D is perhaps TRBD1 (6 bases). The germline gives CDR1 SEHNR, CDR2 FQNEAQ (reference sequence). The CDR3 has 17 amino acids. With 1 base removed from V and 4 bases from J, the gap between germline ends came to 16 bases. CDR3: CASSLVGSGQSNEKLFF. The CDR3 bases are TGTGCCAGCAGCTTAGTCGGATCAGGACAGAGTAATGAAAAACTGTTTTTT.

This clone has just a few counts. The chain links TRBV7-2 to TRBJ2-7; 8 positions match TRBD1. V was clipped by 5 bases and J by 6 bases; unmatched bases: 12. The CDR3 loop spans 15 amino acids. Looked up from germline, CDR1 is SGHTA and CDR2 is FQGNSA. CDR3 DNA: TGTGCCAGCAGCCGCAATTCGGACAGGGCGGCCGAGCAGTACTTC. Protein: CASSRNSDRAAEQYF.

The rearrangement joins TRBV30 to TRBJ2-1, with a tentative D call TRBD2 (6 bases). The germline CDR1 and CDR2 sequences are GTSNPN and SVGIG (reference sequence). This CDR3 contains 15 residues. Trimming removed 0 bases from V and 8 bases from J, with 17 bases in between. The CDR3 spells CAWSVGGGGLDEQFF. The CDR3, as DNA: TGTGCCTGGAGTGTTGGTGGGGGAGGACTTGATGAGCAGTTCTTC.

This clone was recorded a few times. This chain joins TRBV10-1 and TRBJ2-2; TRBD2 is a possible D gene (6 bases). Looked up from germline, CDR1 is WNHNN and CDR2 is SYGVQD (reference sequence). The CDR3 runs to 13 residues. V lost 4 bases and J 4 bases, leaving 7 bases between the germline ends. The CDR3 nucleotides read TGCGCCAGCAGTGTGGGAGGCACCGGGGAGCTGTTTTTT. It is translated as CASSVGGTGELFF.

The J gene is TRBJ2-7, the V gene TRBV10-3, with TRBD2 matching 13 bases. CDR1 and CDR2 (germline): ENHRY, SYGVKD. After removal of 6 bases from V and 6 bases from J, the junction contained 17 bases not matched to a gene. The CDR3 is made up of 18 amino acids. CDR3: CAIRGTSGRDTYEGEQYF. In DNA form, the CDR3 reads TGTGCCATCAGAGGAACTAGCGGGAGGGATACCTACGAGGGCGAGCAGTACTTC.

This sequence joins TRBV7-6 and TRBJ2-2; D uncertain. The CDR3 sequence is 13 residues long. The germline CDR1 and CDR2 sequences are SGHVS and FNYEAQ. Trimming pared 0 bases from V and 7 bases from J, leaving 6 bases between. CDR3 amino acids: CASSLAPYGELFF. The CDR3 DNA sequence: TGTGCCAGCAGCTTAGCGCCTTACGGGGAGCTGTTTTTT.

The V call is TRBV6-5, the J call TRBJ2-7, with 7 positions matching TRBD1. The junction had 10 bases not matched to a gene; V was cut back by 2 bases and J by 3 bases. There are 16 residues in the CDR3. Germline V lookup: CDR1 MNHEY, CDR2 SVGAGI. The CDR3 loop reads CASSYGLGDSDYEQYF. CDR3 DNA: TGTGCCAGCAGTTACGGATTAGGGGACAGCGACTACGAGCAGTACTTC.

This clone was recorded at least ten times. The DNA of the CDR3 is TGTGCCAGTCAGGCTAGCGGGACCGAGCAGTTCTTC. Protein sequence: CASQASGTEQFF. The J gene is TRBJ2-1, the V gene TRBV19; 9 positions match TRBD2. The length of the CDR3 is 12 residues. The germline V gene encodes CDR1 LNHDA and CDR2 SQIVND (reference sequence). V gave up 8 bases and J gave up 10 bases; unmatched junction bases: 6.

The chain is built from TRBV10-3 and TRBJ1-3; possibly TRBD1 for D (6 bases). The germline V gene encodes CDR1 ENHRY and CDR2 SYGVKD. The V end lost 2 bases, the J end lost 0 bases, and 14 bases lay between the germline ends. The CDR3 consists of 17 residues. CDR3 residues: CAISERKDSISGNTIYF. The CDR3 DNA sequence: TGTGCCATCAGTGAGCGGAAGGACAGCATCTCTGGAAACACCATATATTTT.

This clone occurred many times. J is TRBJ2-1 and V is TRBV18; 7 nucleotides match TRBD2. From germline, CDR1 is KGHSH and CDR2 LQKENI. V lost 2 bases, J lost 5 bases, and 3 bases stayed unmatched. The CDR3 totals 14 residues. The CDR3 DNA sequence: TGTGCCAGCTCACCAGGGGGGGGTCACAATGAGCAGTTCTTC. Translating gives CASSPGGGHNEQFF.

The chain uses TRBV4-3 and TRBJ2-3; D not resolved. Germline CDR1 is LGHNA and CDR2 is YSLEER. The length of the CDR3 is 15 residues. V lost 0 bases, J lost 3 bases, and 10 bases lay in between. CDR3 bases: TGCGCCAGCAGCCAAGAGGGTATTTGGACAGATACGCAGTATTTT. It encodes CASSQEGIWTDTQYF.

This chain joins TRBV5-6 and TRBJ2-4; TRBD1 or TRBD2 may be the D gene (6 bases each). The CDR3 is 16 residues long. Trimming pared 2 bases from V and 6 bases from J, leaving 18 bases between. Germline V gives CDR1 SGHDT, CDR2 YYEEEE. This chain's CDR3 is CASSFGGGRQLNIQYF. The DNA of the CDR3 is TGTGCCAGCAGCTTCGGAGGGGGACGGCAACTAAACATTCAGTACTTC.

A single count supports this clone. The chain joins TRBV7-3 to TRBJ2-7, with unresolved D. CDR3 length: 14 amino acids. The germline CDR1 and CDR2 sequences are SGHTA and FQGTGA. V was cut by 4 bases and J by 2 bases, with 12 bases left in between. CDR3 sequence: CASSSPSSPYEQYF. The CDR3 bases are TGTGCCAGCAGCTCTCCGAGCTCTCCCTACGAGCAGTACTTC. Full variable domain (missing parts from reference TRBV7-3 and TRBJ2-7): GAGVSQTPSNKVTEKGKYVELRCDPISGHTALYWYRQSLGQGPEFLIYFQGTGAADDSGLPNDRFFAVRPEGSVSTLKIQRTERGDSAVYLCASSSPSSPYEQYFGPGTRLTVT.

V gene TRBV19 combines with J gene TRBJ1-5, with D possibly TRBD1 on 6 matching bases. V was trimmed by 5 bases and J by 1 base, leaving 12 bases between them. The germline gives CDR1 LNHDA, CDR2 SQIVND (reference sequence). This CDR3 contains 15 residues. The CDR3 loop reads CASSAQGLSNQPQHF. DNA for the CDR3: TGTGCCAGTAGTGCACAGGGTTTGAGCAATCAGCCCCAGCATTTT.

This chain links TRBV28 with TRBJ1-1; no definite D call. CDR1 is MDHEN, CDR2 SYDVKM, per germline. The length of the CDR3 is 12 residues. Trimming left V 7 bases short and J 4 bases short, with 10 bases between. For the CDR3, the DNA is TGTGCCAGCAAGGAAGGACGCACTGAAGCTTTCTTT. It yields the protein CASKEGRTEAFF.

This chain connects TRBV6-5 to TRBJ2-1; D ambiguous. Trimming removed 2 bases from V and 0 bases from J, with 11 bases in between. This CDR3 spans 16 amino acids. Germline-derived CDR1 and CDR2 are MNHEY and SVGAGI. The CDR3 is CASSYPRPGSYNEQFF. CDR3 DNA: TGTGCCAGCAGTTACCCCCGGCCCGGCTCCTACAATGAGCAGTTCTTC.

The rearrangement joins TRBV11-2 to TRBJ2-7; D is unresolved. The CDR3 extends over 14 amino acids. CDR1 is SGHAT and CDR2 is FQNNGV in the germline V gene. V was trimmed by 5 bases and J by 3 bases, leaving 14 bases between them. DNA of the CDR3: TGTGCCAGCAGCCCCCGGTTGGAAAACTACGAGCAGTACTTC. This codes for CASSPRLENYEQYF. Full variable domain (rest looked up from reference TRBV11-2 and TRBJ2-7): EAGVAQSPRYKIIEKRQSVAFWCNPISGHATLYWYQQILGQGPKLLIQFQNNGVVDDSQLPKDRFSAERLKGVDSTLKIQPAKLEDSAVYLCASSPRLENYEQYFGPGTRLTVT.

The chain links TRBV10-2 to TRBJ2-7; tentative D call: TRBD1 (6 bases). The CDR3 totals 16 residues. CDR1 and CDR2 from the germline V gene are WSHSY and SAAADI. Between the trimmed V and J ends, which lost 4 bases and 3 bases, there was a span of 19 bases. The DNA of the CDR3 is TGCGCCAGCAGTGCATCGACAGGACTCCTTGTCTACGAGCAGTACTTC. Amino acid sequence: CASSASTGLLVYEQYF.

In its sample, this clone was seen a few times. The V gene is TRBV28, the J gene TRBJ1-2; D is undetermined. The CDR3 covers 12 residues. The germline V gene has CDR1 MDHEN and CDR2 SYDVKM. V was clipped by 7 bases and J by 4 bases, with 10 bases between them. The chain's CDR3 is CASKQISYGYTF. The CDR3 nucleotides read TGTGCCAGCAAACAGATATCCTATGGCTACACCTTC.

This clone was counted ten times or more. J is TRBJ2-2 and V is TRBV6-4; 7 bases match TRBD2. Germline V gives CDR1 MRHNA, CDR2 SNTAGT. There are 14 residues in the CDR3. V lost 2 bases to trimming and J lost 4 bases; unmatched junction nucleotides: 1. CDR3 DNA sequence: TGTGCCAGCAGTGACGGGAGGGCCACCGGGGAGCTGTTTTTT. Translating it yields CASSDGRATGELFF.

The V call is TRBV27, the J call TRBJ1-6, with a weak D call TRBD1 (6 bases). Trimming removed 2 bases from V and 8 bases from J, with 10 bases in between. Germline lookup yields CDR1 MNHEY and CDR2 SMNVEV (reference sequence). The CDR3 runs to 14 residues. The CDR3 is CASSLQGRDSPLHF. The CDR3 DNA sequence: TGTGCCAGCAGTTTACAGGGGAGGGATTCACCCCTCCACTTT.

This clone was observed a handful of times. The rearrangement links TRBV4-2 to TRBJ2-1; 8 bases are a match to TRBD2. The CDR3 has 17 amino acids. V shed 0 bases and J 1 base; nucleotides not matched to a gene: 5. The germline gives CDR1 LGHNA, CDR2 YNFKEQ. The CDR3 sequence is CASSQDERGRSYNEQFF. The CDR3 DNA follows: TGTGCCAGCAGCCAAGATGAACGCGGGAGGTCCTACAATGAGCAGTTCTTC.

The chain couples TRBV7-2 to TRBJ1-1; D may be TRBD1 (6 bases). The CDR3 contains 14 residues. V was pared by 2 bases and J by 1 base, with 8 bases between. Germline CDR1 is SGHTA and CDR2 is FQGNSA. The DNA for the CDR3 is TGTGCCAGCAGCTTAAGGGGGAGGAACACTGAAGCTTTCTTT. Its protein product is CASSLRGRNTEAFF.

The chain carries TRBV28 and TRBJ1-2; D not certain. V was clipped by 1 base and J by 8 bases, with 11 bases between them. The CDR3 covers 13 residues. The germline V gene has CDR1 MDHEN and CDR2 SYDVKM. DNA of the CDR3: TGTGCCAGCAGTTTATTCAAGGGCTACGGCTACACCTTC. Protein: CASSLFKGYGYTF.

The V gene is TRBV5-1, the J gene TRBJ2-2, with 8 bases identical to TRBD2. Per germline, CDR1 SGHRS and CDR2 YFSETQ. Trimming at V came to 3 bases and at J to 4 bases, leaving 5 bases not matched to a gene. This CDR3 comprises 15 residues. In DNA, the CDR3 is TGCGCCAGCAGCTCACTAGCGGATCGCACCGGGGAGCTGTTTTTT. Translated, it gives CASSSLADRTGELFF.

The V gene is TRBV19, the J gene TRBJ2-2; 7 bases align to TRBD2. J was trimmed by 4 bases and V by 9 bases; bases with no gene match: 26. This CDR3 is built from 20 residues. CDR1 is LNHDA and CDR2 is SQIVND in the germline V gene (reference sequence). CDR3 sequence reads: CASNSLLPRGRAGSTGELFF. In DNA form, the CDR3 reads TGTGCCAGCAACTCCCTTCTCCCCCGGGGGAGGGCCGGTAGCACCGGGGAGCTGTTTTTT.

The J gene is TRBJ2-3, the V gene TRBV7-3; unclear D gene. This CDR3 contains 14 residues. Germline CDR1 and CDR2: SGHTA and FQGTGA. V was clipped by 0 bases and J by 5 bases, with 9 bases between them. CDR3 nucleotide sequence: TGTGCCAGCAGCTTAACTGGTGGCGGAGATACGCAGTATTTT. This encodes CASSLTGGGDTQYF.

The chain combines TRBV19 with TRBJ2-5, with 9 nucleotides matching TRBD1. Trimming took 5 bases from V and 6 from J; bases not matched to a gene: 4. In germline, CDR1 is LNHDA, CDR2 SQIVND (reference sequence). CDR3 size: 13 residues. The CDR3 reads CASSPNRGQTQYF. For the CDR3, the DNA is TGTGCCAGTAGTCCAAACAGGGGGCAGACCCAGTACTTC. The full variable domain, its missing parts supplied by reference TRBV19 and TRBJ2-5, is DGGITQSPKYLFRKEGQNVTLSCEQNLNHDAMYWYRQDPGQGLRLIYYSQIVNDFQKGDIAEGYSVSREKKESFPLTVTSAQKNPTAFYLCASSPNRGQTQYFGPGTRLLVL.

CDR3 region: CASSEDSGQGEEQYF. CDR3 nucleotides: TGTGCCAGCAGTGAGGACTCGGGACAGGGGGAAGAGCAGTACTTC. V usage is TRBV25-1 and J usage is TRBJ2-7, with 11 bases identical to TRBD1. The CDR3 loop spans 15 amino acids. V shed 3 bases, J shed 7 bases, and the junction held 8 bases outside the gene matches. The V gene's germline CDR1 is MGHDK and CDR2 SYGVNS.

This clone was seen only a few times. V gene TRBV7-6 combines with J gene TRBJ2-1; 9 bases are shared with TRBD2. Germline assignment: CDR1 SGHVS and CDR2 FNYEAQ. This CDR3 comprises 15 residues. The V segment lost 5 bases and the J segment 5 bases; nucleotides outside the gene matches: 7. The CDR3: CASSQGLAFDNEQFF. The CDR3 DNA is TGTGCCAGCAGCCAGGGACTAGCATTTGACAATGAGCAGTTCTTC. The complete variable domain, with remaining parts taken from reference TRBV7-6 and TRBJ2-1, reads GAGVSQSPRYKVTKRGQDVALRCDPISGHVSLYWYRQALGQGPEFLTYFNYEAQQDKSGLPNDRFSAERPEGSISTLTIQRTEQRDSAMYRCASSQGLAFDNEQFFGPGTRLTVL.